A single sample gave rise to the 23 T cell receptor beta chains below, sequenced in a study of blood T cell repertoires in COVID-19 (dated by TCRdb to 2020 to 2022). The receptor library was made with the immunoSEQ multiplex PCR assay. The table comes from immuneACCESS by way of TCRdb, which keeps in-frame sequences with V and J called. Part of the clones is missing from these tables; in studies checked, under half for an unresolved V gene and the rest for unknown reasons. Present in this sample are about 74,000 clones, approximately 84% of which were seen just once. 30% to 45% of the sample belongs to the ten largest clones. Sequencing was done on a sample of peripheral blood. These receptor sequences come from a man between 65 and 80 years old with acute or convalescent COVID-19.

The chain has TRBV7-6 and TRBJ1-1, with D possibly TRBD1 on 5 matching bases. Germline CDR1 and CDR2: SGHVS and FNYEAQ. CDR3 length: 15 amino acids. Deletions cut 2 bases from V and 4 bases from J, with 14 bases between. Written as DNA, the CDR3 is TGTGCCAGCAGCTTATACCCCCGGGGGGTCACTGAAGCTTTCTTT. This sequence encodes CASSLYPRGVTEAFF. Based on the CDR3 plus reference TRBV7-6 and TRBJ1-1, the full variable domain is GAGVSQSPRYKVTKRGQDVALRCDPISGHVSLYWYRQALGQGPEFLTYFNYEAQQDKSGLPNDRFSAERPEGSISTLTIQRTEQRDSAMYRCASSLYPRGVTEAFFGQGTRLTVV.

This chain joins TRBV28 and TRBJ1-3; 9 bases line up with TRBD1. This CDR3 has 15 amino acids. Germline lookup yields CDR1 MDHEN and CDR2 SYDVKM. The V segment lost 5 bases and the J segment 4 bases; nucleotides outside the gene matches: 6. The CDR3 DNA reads TGTGCCAGCAGTGGCTGGGGGACAGGGGGAAACACCATATATTTT. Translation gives CASSGWGTGGNTIYF.

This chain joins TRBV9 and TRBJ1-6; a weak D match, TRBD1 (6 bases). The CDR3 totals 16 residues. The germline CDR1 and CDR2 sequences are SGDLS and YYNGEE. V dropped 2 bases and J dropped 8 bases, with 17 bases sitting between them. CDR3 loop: CASSVSGQPVDSPLHF. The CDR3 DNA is TGTGCCAGCAGCGTCTCCGGACAGCCCGTGGATTCACCCCTCCACTTT.

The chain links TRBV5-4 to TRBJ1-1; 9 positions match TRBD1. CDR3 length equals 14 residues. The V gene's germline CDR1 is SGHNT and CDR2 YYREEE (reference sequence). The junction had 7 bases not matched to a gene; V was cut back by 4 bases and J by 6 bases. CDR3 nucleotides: TGTGCCAGCAGCGTAACAGGGGGCTGGGCTGAAGCTTTCTTT. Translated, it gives CASSVTGGWAEAFF. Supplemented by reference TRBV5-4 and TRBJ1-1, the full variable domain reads ETGVTQSPTHLIKTRGQQVTLRCSSQSGHNTVSWYQQALGQGPQFIFQYYREEENGRGNFPPRFSGLQFPNYSSELNVNALELDDSALYLCASSVTGGWAEAFFGQGTRLTVV.

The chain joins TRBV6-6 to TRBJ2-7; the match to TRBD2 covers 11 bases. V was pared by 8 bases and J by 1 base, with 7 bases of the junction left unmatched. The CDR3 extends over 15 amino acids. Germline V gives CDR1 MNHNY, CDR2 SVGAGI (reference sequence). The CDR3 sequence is CASVRGLAASYEQYF. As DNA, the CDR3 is TGTGCCAGCGTAAGGGGACTAGCGGCTTCCTACGAGCAGTACTTC.

Here the CDR3 reads CASSFGSRGQETQYF. The CDR3 DNA sequence: TGTGCCAGCAGTTTTGGATCCCGGGGGCAAGAGACCCAGTACTTC. The J gene is TRBJ2-5, the V gene TRBV28; possible D gene TRBD2, 6 bases. The CDR3 has 15 amino acids. V was pared by 3 bases and J by 2 bases, with 13 bases between. Germline loops: CDR1 MDHEN, CDR2 SYDVKM. Based on the CDR3 plus reference TRBV28 and TRBJ2-5, the full variable domain is DVKVTQSSRYLVKRTGEKVFLECVQDMDHENMFWYRQDPGLGLRLIYFSYDVKMKEKGDIPEGYSVSREKKERFSLILESASTNQTSMYLCASSFGSRGQETQYFGPGTRLLVL.

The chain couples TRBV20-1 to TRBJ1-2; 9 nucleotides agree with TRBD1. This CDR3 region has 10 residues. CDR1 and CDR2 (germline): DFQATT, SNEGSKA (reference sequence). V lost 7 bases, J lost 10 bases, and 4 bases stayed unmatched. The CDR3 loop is CSVTGGDYTF. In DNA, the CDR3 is TGCAGTGTTACAGGGGGCGACTACACCTTC.

The CDR3 spells CASSLGTPSNTEAFF. CDR3 in DNA: TGCGCCAGCAGCTTGGGGACTCCCTCGAACACTGAAGCTTTCTTT. The genes are TRBV5-1 and TRBJ1-1; D gene uncertain. Looked up from germline, CDR1 is SGHRS and CDR2 is YFSETQ. The CDR3 runs 15 residues. Trimming cost V 0 bases and J 1 base, with 10 bases left between them.

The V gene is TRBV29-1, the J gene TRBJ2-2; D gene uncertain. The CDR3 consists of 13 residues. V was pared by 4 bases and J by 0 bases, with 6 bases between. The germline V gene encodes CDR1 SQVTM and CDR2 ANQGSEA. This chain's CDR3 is CSVGRSNTGELFF. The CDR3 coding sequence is TGCAGCGTTGGGCGGTCGAACACCGGGGAGCTGTTTTTT.

CDR3 coding DNA: TGTGCCAGTAGTATAAAGACTAGCGGGATCAATGAGCAGTTCTTC. Translating gives CASSIKTSGINEQFF. The chain carries TRBV19 and TRBJ2-1, with TRBD2 identical over 11 bases. The CDR3 is made up of 15 amino acids. Germline V gene sequence: CDR1 LNHDA, CDR2 SQIVND (reference sequence). V trimming: 2 bases; J trimming: 6 bases; junction bases outside the gene matches: 3.

CDR3 bases: TGTGCCAGCAGCAAACAGGGGGCCTTTCTTGACGAGCAGTACTTC. Its protein is CASSKQGAFLDEQYF. The V gene is TRBV5-4, the J gene TRBJ2-7, with 9 positions matching TRBD1. V lost 4 bases and J lost 5; bases outside the gene matches: 10. The CDR3 is 15 amino acids. Germline V gene sequence: CDR1 SGHNT, CDR2 YYREEE (reference sequence).

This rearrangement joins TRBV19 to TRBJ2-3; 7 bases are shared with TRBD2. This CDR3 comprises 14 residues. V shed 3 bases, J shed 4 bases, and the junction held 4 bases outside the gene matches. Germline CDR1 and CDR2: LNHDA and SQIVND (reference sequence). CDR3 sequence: CASSMVGRPDTQYF. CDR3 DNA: TGTGCCAGTAGTATGGTCGGGAGGCCAGATACGCAGTATTTT.

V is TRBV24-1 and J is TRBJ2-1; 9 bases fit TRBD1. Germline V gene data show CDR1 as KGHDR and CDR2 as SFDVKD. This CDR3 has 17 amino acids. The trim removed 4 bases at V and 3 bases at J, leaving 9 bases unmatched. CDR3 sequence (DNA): TGTGCCACCAGTGACCCCTCAGGGACAGGGCACTACAATGAGCAGTTCTTC. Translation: CATSDPSGTGHYNEQFF.

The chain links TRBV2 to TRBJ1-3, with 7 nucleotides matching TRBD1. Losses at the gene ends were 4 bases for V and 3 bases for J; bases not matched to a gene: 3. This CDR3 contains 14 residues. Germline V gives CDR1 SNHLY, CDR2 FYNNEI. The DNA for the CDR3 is TGTGCCAGCAGTGCCGGGACAGTTGGAAACACCATATATTTT. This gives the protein CASSAGTVGNTIYF.

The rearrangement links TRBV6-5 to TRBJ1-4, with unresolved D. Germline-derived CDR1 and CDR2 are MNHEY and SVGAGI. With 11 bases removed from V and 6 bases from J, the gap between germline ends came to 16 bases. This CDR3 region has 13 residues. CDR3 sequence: CAAARVKDEKLFF. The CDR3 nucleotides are TGTGCCGCAGCCCGGGTGAAGGATGAAAAACTGTTTTTT.

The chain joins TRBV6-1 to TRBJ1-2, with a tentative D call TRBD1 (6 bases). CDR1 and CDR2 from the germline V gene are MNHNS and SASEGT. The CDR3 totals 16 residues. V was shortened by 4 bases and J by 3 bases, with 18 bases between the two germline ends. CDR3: CASSASLRDTYYGYTF. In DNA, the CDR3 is TGTGCCAGCAGTGCCTCCCTCCGGGACACCTACTATGGCTACACCTTC.

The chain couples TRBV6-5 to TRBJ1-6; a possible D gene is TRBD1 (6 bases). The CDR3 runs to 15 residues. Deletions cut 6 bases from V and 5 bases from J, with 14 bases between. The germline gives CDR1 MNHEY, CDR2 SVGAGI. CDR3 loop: CASSNRDTNNSPLHF. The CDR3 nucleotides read TGTGCCAGCAGCAACCGGGACACAAATAATTCACCCCTCCACTTT.

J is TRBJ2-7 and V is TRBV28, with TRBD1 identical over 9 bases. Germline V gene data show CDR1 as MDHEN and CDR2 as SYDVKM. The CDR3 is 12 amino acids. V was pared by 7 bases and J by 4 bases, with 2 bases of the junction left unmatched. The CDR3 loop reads CASTGQGYEQYF. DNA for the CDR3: TGTGCCAGCACCGGACAGGGGTACGAGCAGTACTTC.

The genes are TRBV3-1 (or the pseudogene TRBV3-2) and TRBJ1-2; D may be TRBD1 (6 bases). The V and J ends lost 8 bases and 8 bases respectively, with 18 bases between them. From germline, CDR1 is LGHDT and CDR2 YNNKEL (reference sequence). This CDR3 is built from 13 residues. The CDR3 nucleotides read TGTGCCAGCCGTAGGACAGTAAAAGGAGGCTACACCTTC. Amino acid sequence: CASRRTVKGGYTF.

The DNA for the CDR3 is TGTGCCAGCAGCTTAGGGGCAGGGGACGGCTCCTACGAGCAGTACTTC. Translated: CASSLGAGDGSYEQYF. V and J are TRBV7-2 and TRBJ2-7, with D perhaps matching TRBD1 (6 bases). Deletions cut 1 base from V and 0 bases from J, with 13 bases between. The CDR3 sequence is 16 residues long. The germline V gene encodes CDR1 SGHTA and CDR2 FQGNSA.

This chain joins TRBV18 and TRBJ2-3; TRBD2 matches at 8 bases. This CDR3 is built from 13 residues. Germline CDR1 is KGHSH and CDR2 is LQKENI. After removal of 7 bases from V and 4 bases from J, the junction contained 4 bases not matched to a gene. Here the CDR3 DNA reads TGTGCCAGCTGTCGGGGGGGCGCAGATACGCAGTATTTT. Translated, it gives CASCRGGADTQYF.

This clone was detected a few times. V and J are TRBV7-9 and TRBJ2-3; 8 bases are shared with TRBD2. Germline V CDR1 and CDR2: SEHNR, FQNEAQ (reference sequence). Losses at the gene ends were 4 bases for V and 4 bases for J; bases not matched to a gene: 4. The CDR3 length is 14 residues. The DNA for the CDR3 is TGTGCCAGCAGCTCGGGACTAGGGCCAGATACGCAGTATTTT. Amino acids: CASSSGLGPDTQYF.

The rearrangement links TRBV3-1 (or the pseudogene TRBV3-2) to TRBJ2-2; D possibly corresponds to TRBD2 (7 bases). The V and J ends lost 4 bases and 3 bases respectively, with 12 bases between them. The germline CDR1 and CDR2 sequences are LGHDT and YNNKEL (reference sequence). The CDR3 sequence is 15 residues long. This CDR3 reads CASSPRGAHTGELFF. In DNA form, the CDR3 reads TGTGCCAGCAGCCCCCGGGGGGCTCACACCGGGGAGCTGTTTTTT.